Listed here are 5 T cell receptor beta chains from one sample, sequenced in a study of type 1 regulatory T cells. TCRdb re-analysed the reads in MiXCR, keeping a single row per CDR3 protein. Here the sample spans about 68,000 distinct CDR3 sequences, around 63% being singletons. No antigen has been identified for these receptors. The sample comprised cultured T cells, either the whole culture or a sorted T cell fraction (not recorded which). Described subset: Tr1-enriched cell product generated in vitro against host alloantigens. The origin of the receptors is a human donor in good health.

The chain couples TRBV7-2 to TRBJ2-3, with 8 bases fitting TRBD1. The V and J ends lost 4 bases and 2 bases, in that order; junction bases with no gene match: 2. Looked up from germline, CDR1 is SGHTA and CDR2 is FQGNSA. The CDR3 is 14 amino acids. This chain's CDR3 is CASSWTGPTDTQYF. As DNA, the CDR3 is TGTGCCAGCAGCTGGACAGGGCCCACAGATACGCAGTATTTT.

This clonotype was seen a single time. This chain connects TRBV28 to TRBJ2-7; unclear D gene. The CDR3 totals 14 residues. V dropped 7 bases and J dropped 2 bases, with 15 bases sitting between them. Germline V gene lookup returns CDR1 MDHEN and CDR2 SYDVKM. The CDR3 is CASTSASPAYEQYF. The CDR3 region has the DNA TGTGCCAGCACCTCCGCCTCTCCTGCCTACGAGCAGTACTTC.

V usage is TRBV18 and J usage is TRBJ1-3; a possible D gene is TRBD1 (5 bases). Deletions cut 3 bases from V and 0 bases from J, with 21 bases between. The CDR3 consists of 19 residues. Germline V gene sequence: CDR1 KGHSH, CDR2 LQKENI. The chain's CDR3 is CASSPINPGLRYSGNTIYF. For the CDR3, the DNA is TGTGCCAGCTCACCTATAAACCCGGGACTTAGGTACTCTGGAAACACCATATATTTT. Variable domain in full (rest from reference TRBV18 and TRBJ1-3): NAGVMQNPRHLVRRRGQEARLRCSPMKGHSHVYWYRQLPEEGLKFMVYLQKENIIDESGMPKERFSAEFPKEGPSILRIQQVVRGDSAAYFCASSPINPGLRYSGNTIYFGEGSWLTVV.

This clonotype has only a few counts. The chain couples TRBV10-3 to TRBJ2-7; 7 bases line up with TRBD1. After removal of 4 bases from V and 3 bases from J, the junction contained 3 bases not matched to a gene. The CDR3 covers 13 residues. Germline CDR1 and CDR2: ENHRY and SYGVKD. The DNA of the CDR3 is TGTGCCATCAGTGCAAACAGGGGCTACGAGCAGTACTTC. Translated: CAISANRGYEQYF.

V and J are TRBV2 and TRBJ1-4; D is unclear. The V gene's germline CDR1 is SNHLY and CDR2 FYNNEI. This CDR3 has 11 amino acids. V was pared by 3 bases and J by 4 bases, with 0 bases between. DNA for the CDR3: TGTGCCAGCAGTGATAATGAAAAACTGTTTTTT. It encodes CASSDNEKLFF.